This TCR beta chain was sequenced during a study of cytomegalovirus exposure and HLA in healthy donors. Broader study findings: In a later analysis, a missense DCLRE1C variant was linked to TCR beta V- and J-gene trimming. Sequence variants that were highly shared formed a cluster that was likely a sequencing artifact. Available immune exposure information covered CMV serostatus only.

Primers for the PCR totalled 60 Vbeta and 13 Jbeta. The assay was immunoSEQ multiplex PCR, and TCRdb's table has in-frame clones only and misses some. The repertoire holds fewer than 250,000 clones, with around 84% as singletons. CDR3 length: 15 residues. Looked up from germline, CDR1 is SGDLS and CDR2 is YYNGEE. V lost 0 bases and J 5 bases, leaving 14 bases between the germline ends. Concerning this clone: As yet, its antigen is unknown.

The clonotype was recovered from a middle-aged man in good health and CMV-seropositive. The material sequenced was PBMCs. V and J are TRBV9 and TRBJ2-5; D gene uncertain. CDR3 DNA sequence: TGTGCCAGCAGCGTAGACGGCCGTGCCAGGGAGACCCAGTACTTC. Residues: CASSVDGRARETQYF.